A selection of T cell receptor beta chains follows, all from one sample in a study of blood T cell repertoires in COVID-19. Sequenced by immunoSEQ multiplex PCR; TCRdb stores in-frame clones only, minus some. The sample comprises a few hundred thousand clones, 90% of which are singletons, and around 1.7% rests with the top ten. Sequencing input: PBMCs or T cells enriched from blood (not recorded which). Receptor source: a woman between 18 and 30 years old with acute COVID-19. Both conserved end residues are part of each CDR3. The D gene is left open where the match is weak. The size of a clone is reported for some rows only, either as once, few or many, or as a class for expanded clones.

V gene	CDR3 length	D gene	clone size	J gene	CDR3 DNA	CDR3 protein
TRBV30	13	-	-	TRBJ1-1	TGTGCCTGGAGTGTGGGGTACGCGGGGGTGGCTTTCTTT	CAWSVGYAGVAFF
TRBV12-3/TRBV12-4	13	TRBD1	-	TRBJ1-6	TGTGCCAGCAGTTTCTCCGGACAGGGGGCCCTTCACTTT	CASSFSGQGALHF
TRBV18	16	TRBD1	-	TRBJ2-7	TGTGCCAGCTCACCCTCCATGGACAGGGGGCCCAGCGAGCAGTACTTC	CASSPSMDRGPSEQYF
TRBV12-3/TRBV12-4	12	-	-	TRBJ2-5	TGTGCCAGCAGTTTAGAACCAGGAACCCAGTACTTC	CASSLEPGTQYF
TRBV28	15	-	-	TRBJ2-5	TGTGCCAGCAGTTTTGGAGGGGCAGGTCGGGAGACCCAGTACTTC	CASSFGGAGRETQYF
TRBV19	19	TRBD1	-	TRBJ2-1	TGTGCCAGTAGTATTTCCCCAAGACAACGGGACAGGGGGCACAATGAGCAGTTCTTC	CASSISPRQRDRGHNEQFF
TRBV4-2	16	-	-	TRBJ2-7	TGTGCCAGCAGCCAAGATATAATAGCCAGCTCCTACGAGCAGTACTTC	CASSQDIIASSYEQYF
TRBV30	14	-	-	TRBJ1-2	TGTGCCTGGAGTGTACGGAGGGGAGACTATGGCTACACCTTC	CAWSVRRGDYGYTF
TRBV7-9	15	-	-	TRBJ1-3	TGTGCCAGCGCGTCTAGACAGTCCTCTGGAAACACCATATATTTT	CASASRQSSGNTIYF
TRBV10-3	16	TRBD1	-	TRBJ2-1	TGTGCCATCAGTAGAATGACAGGGAGAACTTACAATGAGCAGTTCTTC	CAISRMTGRTYNEQFF
TRBV10-3	21	TRBD2	-	TRBJ2-4	TGTGCCATCAGCCAGTTCCTTCCGGGACTAGAAACCTCAAACCGAAAAAACATTCAGTACTTC	CAISQFLPGLETSNRKNIQYF
TRBV5-8	16	-	-	TRBJ2-1	TGTGCCAGCAGCATAGAATCTGGGACACCCTACAATGAGCAGTTCTTC	CASSIESGTPYNEQFF
TRBV20-1	11	-	-	TRBJ1-1	TGCAGTGCTAGAGATGGACTTGAAGCTTTCTTT	CSARDGLEAFF
TRBV19	16	-	-	TRBJ2-2	TGTGCCAGTAGTATAGATCAATCTAGGCGGACCGGGGAGCTGTTTTTT	CASSIDQSRRTGELFF
TRBV7-2	16	-	-	TRBJ2-2	TGTGCCAGCAGCTCGTACGGACAGCTGAACACCGGGGAGCTGTTTTTT	CASSSYGQLNTGELFF
TRBV19	12	-	few	TRBJ2-1	TGTGCCAGTATGGCAAGGGGGAATGAGCAGTTCTTC	CASMARGNEQFF
TRBV2	13	-	-	TRBJ1-1	TGTGCCAGCAGGGGCGGGTCGAACACTGAAGCTTTCTTT	CASRGGSNTEAFF
TRBV5-5	15	TRBD2	-	TRBJ2-1	TGTGCCAGCAGCCTATCTAGCGGGTTGAACAATGAGCAGTTCTTC	CASSLSSGLNNEQFF
TRBV4-2	14	-	-	TRBJ2-2	TGTGCCAGCAGCCAAGATTCAGTCACCGGGGAGCTGTTTTTT	CASSQDSVTGELFF
TRBV7-2	15	TRBD1	-	TRBJ1-2	TGTGCCAGCAGCTTAGCCCAGACAGGGGCAAGGAGCTACACCTTC	CASSLAQTGARSYTF
TRBV27	15	TRBD2	-	TRBJ2-2	TGTGCCAGCAGTGGGGTACTAGCGGGAACCGGGGAGCTGTTTTTT	CASSGVLAGTGELFF
TRBV10-1	15	TRBD1	-	TRBJ2-3	TGCGCCAGCAGTGTGGGACAGGGAGAGACAGATACGCAGTATTTT	CASSVGQGETDTQYF
TRBV7-3	15	TRBD2	once	TRBJ2-1	TGTGCCAGCAGCTTAGCGGGAGGTTTTTCGGTTGAGCAGTTCTTC	CASSLAGGFSVEQFF
TRBV7-8	17	-	-	TRBJ2-1	TGTGCCAGCAGCTTAGATTTGAGGCGCACTATACTGGATGAGCAGTTCTTC	CASSLDLRRTILDEQFF
TRBV27	12	-	-	TRBJ2-1	TGTGCCAGCAGTTTACGGGGGCGGGAGCGGTTCTTC	CASSLRGRERFF
TRBV3-1/TRBV3-2	13	TRBD1	-	TRBJ1-2	TGTGCCAGCAGCCGGACAGGGGCTTATGGCTACACCTTC	CASSRTGAYGYTF
TRBV18	16	TRBD2	-	TRBJ2-3	TGTGCCAGCTCACTGCCGGGACTAGCAGGCACAGATACGCAGTATTTT	CASSLPGLAGTDTQYF
TRBV3-1/TRBV3-2	17	-	-	TRBJ2-2	TGTGCCAGCAGCCAAAGACCGGGGAGTGAGGACACCGGGGAGCTGTTTTTT	CASSQRPGSEDTGELFF
TRBV7-9	13	TRBD1	-	TRBJ2-1	TGTGCCAGCAGTTTTGACAGGGGGAATGAGCAGTTCTTC	CASSFDRGNEQFF
TRBV27	14	-	-	TRBJ1-3	TGTGCCAGCAGTCTACGGGGTGATGGAAACACCATATATTTT	CASSLRGDGNTIYF
TRBV3-1/TRBV3-2	13	-	-	TRBJ2-3	TGTGCCAGCAGCCCCCACGGGACAGATACGCAGTATTTT	CASSPHGTDTQYF
TRBV3-1/TRBV3-2	18	-	-	TRBJ1-1	TGTGCCAGCAGCGAAACCGCCGGGACAACTGTAACGAACACTGAAGCTTTCTTT	CASSETAGTTVTNTEAFF
TRBV18	15	TRBD1	-	TRBJ2-2	TGTGCCAGCTCAACCCGGGACAGGGGCACCGGGGAGCTGTTTTTT	CASSTRDRGTGELFF
TRBV7-9	17	-	-	TRBJ1-3	TGTGCCAGCAGCGTTCAGGTACGAGGGTCCTCTGGAAACACCATATATTTT	CASSVQVRGSSGNTIYF
TRBV6-5	15	TRBD1	-	TRBJ2-5	TGTGCCAGCAGATTACCCGGGACAGCAGAAGAGACCCAGTACTTC	CASRLPGTAEETQYF
TRBV16	15	-	-	TRBJ1-5	TGTGCCAGCAGCCCCCGGGGCAGGGGATTACAGCCCCAGCATTTT	CASSPRGRGLQPQHF
TRBV11-3	17	TRBD2	-	TRBJ2-1	TGTGCCAGCAGCTCGAGACTAGCGGGAGGTCAGGGCAATGAGCAGTTCTTC	CASSSRLAGGQGNEQFF
TRBV24-1	15	TRBD1	-	TRBJ2-1	TGTGCCACCAGTCAGGGGGCAGGGAGGTCCAATGAGCAGTTCTTC	CATSQGAGRSNEQFF
TRBV27	14	TRBD1	once	TRBJ1-1	TGTGCCAGCAGTCCCCGACAGGGCTCCACTGAAGCTTTCTTT	CASSPRQGSTEAFF
TRBV19	14	-	-	TRBJ1-1	TGTGCCAGTAGTATAGGCAGGGTGAACACTGAAGCTTTCTTT	CASSIGRVNTEAFF
TRBV19	11	-	-	TRBJ2-1	TGTGCCAGTAGTCGCAGCAATGAGCAGTTCTTC	CASSRSNEQFF
TRBV7-2	15	TRBD1	-	TRBJ2-7	TGTGCCAGCAGCTGGCGGACAGGCCCTCAGGACGAGCAGTACTTC	CASSWRTGPQDEQYF
TRBV19	13	TRBD1	-	TRBJ2-1	TGTGCCAGCAGAGGACAGGGTCAGAATGAGCAGTTCTTC	CASRGQGQNEQFF
TRBV11-2	16	-	few	TRBJ1-1	TGTGCCAGCAGCTTAGAAATTCCAGGTCCCGCCACTGAAGCTTTCTTT	CASSLEIPGPATEAFF
TRBV6-2/TRBV6-3	12	-	-	TRBJ2-1	TGTGCCAGCAGTACCCCCGGGAGTGAGCAGTTCTTC	CASSTPGSEQFF
TRBV19	16	-	-	TRBJ1-2	TGTGCCAGTAGTATAGATCTCGGCAGGTTCAGCTATGGCTACACCTTC	CASSIDLGRFSYGYTF
TRBV7-9	12	-	-	TRBJ2-7	TGTGCCAGCAGCTATACAGGGTTCGAGCAGTACTTC	CASSYTGFEQYF
TRBV5-5	16	-	-	TRBJ2-1	TGTGCCAGCAGCTCTTCCCCGGGAGTTGATGGCCATGAGCAGTTCTTC	CASSSSPGVDGHEQFF
TRBV18	14	TRBD1	-	TRBJ2-3	TGTGCCAGCTCTCGGGACAGGGTCACAGATACGCAGTATTTT	CASSRDRVTDTQYF
TRBV15	19	-	-	TRBJ2-1	TGTGCCACCAGCAACGGAGTAGGCCTGACAGTCCTTGGTGATAATGAGCAGTTCTTC	CATSNGVGLTVLGDNEQFF
TRBV10-1	15	TRBD2	-	TRBJ2-1	TGCGCCAGCAGTGAAACTAGCGGACCCTACAATGAGCAGTTCTTC	CASSETSGPYNEQFF
TRBV6-1	15	-	-	TRBJ1-1	TGTGCCAGCAGTGAAGCGGGACACGGGGACACTGAAGCTTTCTTT	CASSEAGHGDTEAFF
TRBV4-1	15	TRBD1	-	TRBJ2-7	TGCGCCAGCAGCCAGACGGACAGGGGAACATACGAGCAGTACTTC	CASSQTDRGTYEQYF
TRBV19	15	TRBD1	-	TRBJ1-2	TGTGCCAGTCGAAGTGGAGACAGGGAGGTATATGGCTACACCTTC	CASRSGDREVYGYTF
TRBV10-3	13	-	-	TRBJ2-1	TGTGCCATCAGTCTCACAGACTACAATGAGCAGTTCTTC	CAISLTDYNEQFF
TRBV5-1	16	TRBD1	-	TRBJ2-6	TGCGCCAGCAGCCCGGGGACAGCGACTGGGGCCAACGTCCTGACTTTC	CASSPGTATGANVLTF